This T cell receptor (beta chain) was identified during a study of blood T cells in healthy people across ages. Whole-study findings and limits: The study lacked donor CMV status, which possibly confounded expanded clonotype changes.

Points on this clonotype: Antigen unknown.

Combining a sample-barcoded 5' primer with a J-beta primer mix, a second PCR ran for roughly 7 to 11 cycles. A single record per CDR3 protein comes from TCRdb applying MiXCR to the 5' RACE reads. The data contain some 1,000,000 distinct CDR3 sequences, 20% to 25% of them singletons. Trimming stripped 4 bases from V and 1 base from J, with 8 bases between. The germline V gene has CDR1 SGHRS and CDR2 YFSETQ. This CDR3 comprises 13 residues. This sample also appeared in a second study, on T cells of mothers and their children.

Specimen: blood. The chain carries TRBV5-1 and TRBJ1-1, with D hard to call. The receptor was isolated from a girl aged 2-10 years in good health. CDR3 coding DNA: TGCGCCAGCAGCATACCACCGAACACTGAAGCTTTCTTT. Translating it yields CASSIPPNTEAFF.